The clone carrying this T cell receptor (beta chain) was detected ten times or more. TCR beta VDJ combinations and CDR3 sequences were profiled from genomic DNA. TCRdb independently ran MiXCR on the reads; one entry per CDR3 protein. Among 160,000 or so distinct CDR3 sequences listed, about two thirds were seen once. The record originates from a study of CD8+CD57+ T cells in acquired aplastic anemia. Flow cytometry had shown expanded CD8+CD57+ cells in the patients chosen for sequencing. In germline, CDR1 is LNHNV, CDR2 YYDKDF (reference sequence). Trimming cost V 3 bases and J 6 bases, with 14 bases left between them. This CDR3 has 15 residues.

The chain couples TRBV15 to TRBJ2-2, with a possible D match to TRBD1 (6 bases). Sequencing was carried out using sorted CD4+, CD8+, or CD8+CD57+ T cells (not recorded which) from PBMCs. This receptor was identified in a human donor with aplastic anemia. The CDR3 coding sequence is TGTGCCACCAGCAGTGGGGCAGGGGAAGCCGGGGAGCTGTTTTTT. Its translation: CATSSGAGEAGELFF.